These 10 T cell receptor beta chains were all obtained from the same sample, sequenced in a study of shared clonotypes between healthy human individuals. The data were produced by immunoSEQ multiplex PCR, yet TCRdb's version contains in-frame clones alone and is incomplete. The data hold 2,500,000 or so clones, with roughly 92% observed a single time. Sequencing was done on a sample of naive CD4+ T cells from PBMCs. As to subset: CD45RA+ positively selected. All receptors derive from a man aged 18 to 30 in good health. Some clones in this sample may be carry-over from other donors' samples.

This rearrangement joins TRBV5-1 to TRBJ2-3; 10 bases are a match to TRBD2. The V gene end was trimmed by 4 bases and the J gene end by 1 base; junction bases not matched to a gene: 6. CDR3 length equals 16 residues. From germline, CDR1 is SGHRS and CDR2 YFSETQ. CDR3 nucleotides: TGCGCCAGCAGCATTGGACTAGCGGCCGGCACAGATACGCAGTATTTT. Translated: CASSIGLAAGTDTQYF.

The chain joins TRBV28 to TRBJ2-4, with a possible D match to TRBD2 (7 bases). Trimming removed 6 bases from V and 8 bases from J, with 20 bases in between. This CDR3 contains 15 residues. CDR1 and CDR2 from the germline V gene are MDHEN and SYDVKM. The DNA of the CDR3 is TGTGCCAGCAGCCCCTCGGGGGCTAGCGGAGACATTCAGTACTTC. This codes for CASSPSGASGDIQYF.

As for this clone: The sample contains more than one DNA sequence encoding this CDR3. The V call is TRBV29-1, the J call TRBJ2-3; TRBD2 matches at 10 bases. There are 15 residues in the CDR3. The germline CDR1 and CDR2 sequences are SQVTM and ANQGSEA. The V and J ends lost 3 bases and 3 bases, in that order; junction bases with no gene match: 6. Written as DNA, the CDR3 is TGCAGCGTTGATGGGGCTAGCGGGAGTACAGATACGCAGTATTTT. This codes for CSVDGASGSTDTQYF.

J is TRBJ1-1 and V is TRBV6-5; maybe TRBD1 (6 bases). The CDR3 is 12 residues long. Germline CDR1 MNHEY, CDR2 SVGAGI. Trimming cost V 6 bases and J 7 bases, with 12 bases left between them. CDR3 in amino acids: CASRDGQLEAFF. DNA of the CDR3: TGTGCCAGCAGGGACGGACAGCTTGAAGCTTTCTTT.

The V and J genes are TRBV19 and TRBJ2-1, with unresolved D. Germline V CDR1 and CDR2: LNHDA, SQIVND (reference sequence). V lost 6 bases to trimming and J lost 6 bases, with 18 bases between them. The CDR3 is 15 residues long. CDR3 DNA: TGTGCCAGTAGCGCCTCAAGGACGATTTCCAATGAGCAGTTCTTC. Translation: CASSASRTISNEQFF. The full variable domain, completed using reference TRBV19 and TRBJ2-1, is DGGITQSPKYLFRKEGQNVTLSCEQNLNHDAMYWYRQDPGQGLRLIYYSQIVNDFQKGDIAEGYSVSREKKESFPLTVTSAQKNPTAFYLCASSASRTISNEQFFGPGTRLTVL.

This clone was seen only a few times. Other DNA variants within this sample encode the same CDR3. J is TRBJ1-1 and V is TRBV20-1; no definite D call. CDR3 length: 11 residues. Trimming shortened V by 3 bases and J by 4 bases, and 6 bases separated the two germline ends. Germline V gene lookup returns CDR1 DFQATT and CDR2 SNEGSKA (reference sequence). Here the CDR3 DNA reads TGCAGTGCTAGGGTTGGCACTGAAGCTTTCTTT. It translates to CSARVGTEAFF.

The chain is built from TRBV27 and TRBJ1-3, with unresolved D. Germline V gene lookup returns CDR1 MNHEY and CDR2 SMNVEV (reference sequence). V dropped 0 bases and J dropped 1 base, with 10 bases sitting between them. The CDR3 loop spans 16 amino acids. Written as DNA, the CDR3 is TGTGCCAGCAGTTTATCGGGCCCAGGTTCTGGAAACACCATATATTTT. As protein: CASSLSGPGSGNTIYF.

The chain links TRBV29-1 to TRBJ2-1; tentative D call: TRBD2 (6 bases). Trimming cost V 4 bases and J 13 bases, with 29 bases left between them. Germline V gene lookup returns CDR1 SQVTM and CDR2 ANQGSEA. The CDR3 spans 16 residues. CDR3 sequence: CSVALKLASGGRDQFF. CDR3 nucleotides: TGCAGCGTTGCGTTGAAACTAGCCTCGGGTGGCCGGGATCAGTTCTTC.

The V gene is TRBV7-9, the J gene TRBJ1-4, with D possibly being TRBD1 (5 bases). V dropped 6 bases and J dropped 6 bases, with 17 bases sitting between them. Germline V lookup: CDR1 SEHNR, CDR2 FQNEAQ (reference sequence). The CDR3 has 15 residues. CDR3 in DNA: TGTGCCAGCAGTATGGCCCATCGACAGCATGAAAAACTGTTTTTT. Translating gives CASSMAHRQHEKLFF. Combining the CDR3 with reference TRBV7-9 and TRBJ1-4 gives the whole variable domain DTGVSQNPRHKITKRGQNVTFRCDPISEHNRLYWYRQTLGQGPEFLTYFQNEAQLEKSRLLSDRFSAERPKGSFSTLEIQRTEQGDSAMYLCASSMAHRQHEKLFFGSGTQLSVL.

This chain joins TRBV21-1 and TRBJ1-1; the tabulated D call, TRBD1, remains unverified against the DNA. TRBV21-1 is reported as a pseudogene. CDR3 length: 18 amino acids. CDR3: CASSKLKERGQANTEAFF. In DNA, the CDR3 is TGTGCCAGCAGCAAACTAAAAGAGAGGGGACAAGCGAACACTGAAGCTTTCTTT.